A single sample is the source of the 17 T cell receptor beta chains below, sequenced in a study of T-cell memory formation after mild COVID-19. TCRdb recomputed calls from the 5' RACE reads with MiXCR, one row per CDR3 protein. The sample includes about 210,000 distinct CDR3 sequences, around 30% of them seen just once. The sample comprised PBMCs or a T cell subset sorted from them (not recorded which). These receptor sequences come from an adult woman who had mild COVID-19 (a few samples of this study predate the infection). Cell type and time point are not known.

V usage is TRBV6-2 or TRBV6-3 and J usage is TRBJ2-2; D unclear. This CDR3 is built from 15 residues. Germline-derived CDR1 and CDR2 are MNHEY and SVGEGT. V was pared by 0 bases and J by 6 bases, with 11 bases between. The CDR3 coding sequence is TGTGCCAGCAGTTACTCGGCGGAACCGGCCGGGGAGCTGTTTTTT. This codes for CASSYSAEPAGELFF.

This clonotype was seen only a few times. CDR3 region: CASSLAENYEQYF. CDR3 nucleotide sequence: TGTGCCAGCAGCTTGGCAGAAAACTACGAGCAGTACTTC. The chain combines TRBV5-6 with TRBJ2-7; no clear D gene. CDR3 size: 13 residues. With 0 bases removed from V and 3 bases from J, the gap between germline ends came to 7 bases. The germline V gene has CDR1 SGHDT and CDR2 YYEEEE.

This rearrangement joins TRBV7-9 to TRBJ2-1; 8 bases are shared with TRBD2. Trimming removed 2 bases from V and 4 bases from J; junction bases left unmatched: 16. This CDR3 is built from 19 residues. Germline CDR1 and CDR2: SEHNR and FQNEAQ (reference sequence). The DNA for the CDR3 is TGTGCCAGCAGCTTATTGTTCGGCGGGAGGCCCTCAAATTACAATGAGCAGTTCTTC. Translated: CASSLLFGGRPSNYNEQFF.

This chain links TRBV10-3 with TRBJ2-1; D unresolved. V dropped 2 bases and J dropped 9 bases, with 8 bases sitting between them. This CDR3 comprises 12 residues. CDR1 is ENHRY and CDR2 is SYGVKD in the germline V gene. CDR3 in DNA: TGTGCCATCAGTGAGAATCGCGCTGAGCAGTTCTTC. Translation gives CAISENRAEQFF.

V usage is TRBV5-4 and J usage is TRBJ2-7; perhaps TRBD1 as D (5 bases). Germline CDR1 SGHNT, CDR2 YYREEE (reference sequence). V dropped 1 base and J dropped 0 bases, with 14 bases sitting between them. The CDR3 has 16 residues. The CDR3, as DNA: TGTGCCAGCAGCTTGATGGGGCTCCCCAGCTCCTACGAGCAGTACTTC. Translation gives CASSLMGLPSSYEQYF.

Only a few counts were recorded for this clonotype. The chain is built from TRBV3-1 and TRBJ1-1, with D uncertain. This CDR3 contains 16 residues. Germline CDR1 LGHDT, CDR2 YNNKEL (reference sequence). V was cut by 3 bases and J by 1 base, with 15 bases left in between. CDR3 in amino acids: CASSHSLGKGNTEAFF. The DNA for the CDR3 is TGTGCCAGCAGCCACTCCTTGGGCAAGGGGAACACTGAAGCTTTCTTT.

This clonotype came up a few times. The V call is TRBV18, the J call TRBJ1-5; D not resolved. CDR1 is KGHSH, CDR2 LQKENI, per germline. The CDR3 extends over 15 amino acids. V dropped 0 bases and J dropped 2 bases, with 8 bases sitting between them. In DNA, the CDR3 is TGTGCCAGCTCACCACCGGGTCGGGGCAATCAGCCCCAGCATTTT. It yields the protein CASSPPGRGNQPQHF.

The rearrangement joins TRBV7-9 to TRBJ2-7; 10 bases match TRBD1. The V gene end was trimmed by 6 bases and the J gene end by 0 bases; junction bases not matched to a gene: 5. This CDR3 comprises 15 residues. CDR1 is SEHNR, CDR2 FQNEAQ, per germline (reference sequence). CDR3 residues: CASRSGQGSSYEQYF. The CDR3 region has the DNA TGTGCCAGCAGGTCGGGACAGGGGAGCTCCTACGAGCAGTACTTC.

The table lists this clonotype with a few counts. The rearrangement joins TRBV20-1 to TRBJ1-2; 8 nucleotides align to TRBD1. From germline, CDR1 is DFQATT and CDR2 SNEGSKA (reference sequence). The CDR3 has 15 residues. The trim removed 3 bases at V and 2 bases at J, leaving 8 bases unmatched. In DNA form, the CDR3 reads TGCAGTGCTAGGGGGTACAGACAGGGGAACTATGGCTACACCTTC. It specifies CSARGYRQGNYGYTF.

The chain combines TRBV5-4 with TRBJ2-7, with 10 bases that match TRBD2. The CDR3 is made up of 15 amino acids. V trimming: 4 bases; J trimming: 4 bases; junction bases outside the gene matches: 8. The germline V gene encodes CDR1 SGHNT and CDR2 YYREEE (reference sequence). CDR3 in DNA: TGTGCCAGCAGCCCCCCGGGAGCGGGAGGGTACGAGCAGTACTTC. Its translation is CASSPPGAGGYEQYF. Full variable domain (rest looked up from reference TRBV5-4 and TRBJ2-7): ETGVTQSPTHLIKTRGQQVTLRCSSQSGHNTVSWYQQALGQGPQFIFQYYREEENGRGNFPPRFSGLQFPNYSSELNVNALELDDSALYLCASSPPGAGGYEQYFGPGTRLTVT.

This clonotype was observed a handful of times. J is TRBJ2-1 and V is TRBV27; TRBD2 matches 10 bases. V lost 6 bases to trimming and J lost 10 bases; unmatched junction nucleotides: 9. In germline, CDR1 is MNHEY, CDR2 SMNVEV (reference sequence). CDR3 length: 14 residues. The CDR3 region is CASRLAGAGGEQFF. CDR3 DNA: TGTGCCAGCAGGCTAGCGGGGGCCGGGGGAGAGCAGTTCTTC.

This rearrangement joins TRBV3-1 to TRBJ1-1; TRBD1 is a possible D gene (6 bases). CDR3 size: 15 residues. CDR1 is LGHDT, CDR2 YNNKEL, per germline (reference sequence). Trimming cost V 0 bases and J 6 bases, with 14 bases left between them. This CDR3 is CASSQDPGGAAEAFF. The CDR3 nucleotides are TGTGCCAGCAGCCAAGATCCGGGGGGCGCCGCTGAAGCTTTCTTT.

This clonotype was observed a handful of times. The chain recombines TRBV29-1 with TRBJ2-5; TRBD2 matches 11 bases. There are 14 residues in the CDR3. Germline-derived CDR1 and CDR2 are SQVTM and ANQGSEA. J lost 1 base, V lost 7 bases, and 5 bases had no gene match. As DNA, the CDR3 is TGCAGCGCCTCACTAGCGGGGGTCCAAGAGACCCAGTACTTC. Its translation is CSASLAGVQETQYF. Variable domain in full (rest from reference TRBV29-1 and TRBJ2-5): SAVISQKPSRDICQRGTSLTIQCQVDSQVTMMFWYRQQPGQSLTLIATANQGSEATYESGFVIDKFPISRPNLTFSTLTVSNMSPEDSSIYLCSASLAGVQETQYFGPGTRLLVL.

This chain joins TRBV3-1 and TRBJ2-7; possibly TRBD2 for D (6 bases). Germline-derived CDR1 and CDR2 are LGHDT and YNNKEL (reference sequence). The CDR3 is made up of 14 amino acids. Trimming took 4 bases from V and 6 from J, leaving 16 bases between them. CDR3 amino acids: CASSRKQGGAEQYF. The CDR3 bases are TGTGCCAGCAGCCGAAAACAAGGAGGGGCCGAGCAGTACTTC.

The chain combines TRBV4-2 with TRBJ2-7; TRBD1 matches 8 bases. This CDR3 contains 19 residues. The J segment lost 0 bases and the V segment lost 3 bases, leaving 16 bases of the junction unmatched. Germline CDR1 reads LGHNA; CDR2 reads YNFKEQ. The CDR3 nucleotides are TGTGCCAGCAGCCATATTGCGGAGACAGGGGATGAGTTCTCCTACGAGCAGTACTTC. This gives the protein CASSHIAETGDEFSYEQYF.

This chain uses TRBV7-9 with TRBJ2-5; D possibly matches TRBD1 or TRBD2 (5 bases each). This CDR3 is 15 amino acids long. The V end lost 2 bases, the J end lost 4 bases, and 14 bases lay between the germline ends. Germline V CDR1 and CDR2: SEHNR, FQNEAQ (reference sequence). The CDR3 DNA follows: TGTGCCAGCAGCTTACTGGGGACCACTATAGAGACCCAGTACTTC. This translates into CASSLLGTTIETQYF.

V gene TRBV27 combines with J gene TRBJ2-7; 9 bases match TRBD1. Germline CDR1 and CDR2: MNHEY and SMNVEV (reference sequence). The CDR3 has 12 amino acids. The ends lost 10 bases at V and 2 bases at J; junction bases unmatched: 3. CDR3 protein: CATRDRAYEQYF. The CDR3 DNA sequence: TGTGCCACCCGGGACAGGGCCTACGAGCAGTACTTC.